This passage covers 21 T cell receptor beta chains from one sample sequenced in a study of siplizumab effects on memory and regulatory T cells. The table came from immunoSEQ multiplex PCR; TCRdb's copy has only in-frame clones and leaves some out. The sample shows 100,000 or so clones, 91% of them seen only once. The sequenced sample was CD4+ T cells sorted from blood. The receptors were gathered from a human donor in good health. Some clones in this sample may be carry-over from other donors' samples.

The J gene is TRBJ1-6, the V gene TRBV7-9; D is unclear. Germline CDR1 SEHNR, CDR2 FQNEAQ (reference sequence). The CDR3 has 14 residues. Trimming removed 4 bases at V and 4 bases at J, with 8 bases between. CDR3 coding DNA: TGTGCCAGCAGCTCCGAGTTATATAATTCACCCCTCCACTTT. Translated, it gives CASSSELYNSPLHF.

The gene calls are TRBV19 and TRBJ2-7; 7 nucleotides align to TRBD1. The CDR3 length is 14 residues. Unmatched junction bases numbered 6, after V lost 5 bases and J lost 2 bases. Germline V gene data show CDR1 as LNHDA and CDR2 as SQIVND (reference sequence). The CDR3 here is CASSPGDRAYEQYF. The CDR3 region has the DNA TGTGCCAGTAGTCCCGGCGACAGGGCCTACGAGCAGTACTTC.

This clone appeared once. V usage is TRBV6-5 and J usage is TRBJ2-1; possible D gene TRBD2, 5 bases. Germline CDR1 is MNHEY and CDR2 is SVGAGI. V was trimmed by 5 bases and J by 0 bases, leaving 5 bases between them. The CDR3 has 13 residues. CDR3 loop: CASSRDSYNEQFF. CDR3 DNA: TGTGCCAGCAGTCGGGACTCCTACAATGAGCAGTTCTTC.

The genes are TRBV30 and TRBJ1-2; the D is unclear. The germline V gene has CDR1 GTSNPN and CDR2 SVGIG (reference sequence). The CDR3 sequence is 12 residues long. Trimming removed 3 bases at V and 7 bases at J, with 12 bases between. The CDR3 spells CAWRSWKFGYTF. The CDR3 coding sequence is TGTGCCTGGAGGTCTTGGAAGTTTGGCTACACCTTC. Full variable domain (rest looked up from reference TRBV30 and TRBJ1-2): SQTIHQWPATLVQPVGSPLSLECTVEGTSNPNLYWYRQAAGRGLQLLFYSVGIGQISSEVPQNLSASRPQDRQFILSSKKLLLSDSGFYLCAWRSWKFGYTFGSGTRLTVV.

This clone has just a few counts. The rearrangement joins TRBV2 to TRBJ1-4; the D gene is possibly TRBD1 (5 bases). This CDR3 spans 15 amino acids. Trimming took off 7 bases at V and 7 bases at J, with 19 bases between the two ends. Germline CDR1 and CDR2: SNHLY and FYNNEI. In nucleotides, the CDR3 is TGTGCCAGCACTTACACAACCAGCGGGGGTGAAAAACTGTTTTTT. This translates into CASTYTTSGGEKLFF. Drawing the rest from reference TRBV2 and TRBJ1-4, the complete variable domain is EPEVTQTPSHQVTQMGQEVILRCVPISNHLYFYWYRQILGQKVEFLVSFYNNEISEKSEIFDDQFSVERPDGSNFTLKIRSTKLEDSAMYFCASTYTTSGGEKLFFGSGTQLSVL.

The chain links TRBV2 to TRBJ2-7; 9 nucleotides match TRBD2. CDR1 SNHLY and CDR2 FYNNEI come from the germline V gene. The CDR3 sequence is 15 residues long. V gave up 6 bases and J gave up 0 bases; unmatched junction bases: 6. The DNA for the CDR3 is TGTGCCAGCAGGTCCGGGACTAGCCCCTCCTACGAGCAGTACTTC. Protein product: CASRSGTSPSYEQYF. The whole variable domain, filled in from reference TRBV2 and TRBJ2-7, reads EPEVTQTPSHQVTQMGQEVILRCVPISNHLYFYWYRQILGQKVEFLVSFYNNEISEKSEIFDDQFSVERPDGSNFTLKIRSTKLEDSAMYFCASRSGTSPSYEQYFGPGTRLTVT.

This rearrangement joins TRBV19 to TRBJ2-1; D not certain. Trimming shortened V by 4 bases and J by 4 bases, and 2 bases separated the two germline ends. The CDR3 is made up of 11 amino acids. CDR1 LNHDA and CDR2 SQIVND come from the germline V gene (reference sequence). The CDR3 is CASSTYNEQFF. The CDR3 coding sequence is TGTGCCAGTAGTACGTACAATGAGCAGTTCTTC. Full variable domain (rest looked up from reference TRBV19 and TRBJ2-1): DGGITQSPKYLFRKEGQNVTLSCEQNLNHDAMYWYRQDPGQGLRLIYYSQIVNDFQKGDIAEGYSVSREKKESFPLTVTSAQKNPTAFYLCASSTYNEQFFGPGTRLTVL.

V gene TRBV19 combines with J gene TRBJ2-1; D remains ambiguous. This CDR3 region has 12 residues. With 5 bases removed from V and 11 bases from J, the gap between germline ends came to 13 bases. Germline V CDR1 and CDR2: LNHDA, SQIVND (reference sequence). Here the CDR3 DNA reads TGTGCCAGTAGTGACACACTCCGAAAGCAGTTCTTC. Protein product: CASSDTLRKQFF. Drawing the rest from reference TRBV19 and TRBJ2-1, the complete variable domain is DGGITQSPKYLFRKEGQNVTLSCEQNLNHDAMYWYRQDPGQGLRLIYYSQIVNDFQKGDIAEGYSVSREKKESFPLTVTSAQKNPTAFYLCASSDTLRKQFFGPGTRLTVL.

The V call is TRBV9, the J call TRBJ2-7; TRBD2 matches 7 bases. The CDR3 loop spans 15 amino acids. Trimming at V came to 0 bases and at J to 0 bases, leaving 3 bases not matched to a gene. Germline V gene sequence: CDR1 SGDLS, CDR2 YYNGEE. DNA for the CDR3: TGTGCCAGCAGCGTAGCGCCTAGCGGCTCCTACGAGCAGTACTTC. It encodes CASSVAPSGSYEQYF. Combining the CDR3 with reference TRBV9 and TRBJ2-7 gives the whole variable domain DSGVTQTPKHLITATGQRVTLRCSPRSGDLSVYWYQQSLDQGLQFLIQYYNGEERAKGNILERFSAQQFPDLHSELNLSSLELGDSALYFCASSVAPSGSYEQYFGPGTRLTVT.

This rearrangement joins TRBV6-5 to TRBJ1-3; no clear D gene. This CDR3 comprises 15 residues. Germline V gives CDR1 MNHEY, CDR2 SVGAGI. Trimming took off 2 bases at V and 0 bases at J, with 8 bases between the two ends. The CDR3 is CASSYRRSSGNTIYF. In DNA form, the CDR3 reads TGTGCCAGCAGTTACCGGCGGAGCTCTGGAAACACCATATATTTT.

The J gene is TRBJ2-5, the V gene TRBV7-3, with D possibly matching TRBD2 (5 bases). The CDR3 is 14 amino acids. CDR1 is SGHTA, CDR2 FQGTGA, per germline. Deletions cut 3 bases from V and 5 bases from J, with 13 bases between. The CDR3 sequence: CASSFFSDMETQYF. For the CDR3, the DNA is TGTGCCAGCAGCTTCTTTAGCGACATGGAGACCCAGTACTTC.

The chain has TRBV14 and TRBJ1-1; D is uncertain. The CDR3 is 13 amino acids. Germline V CDR1 and CDR2: SGHDN, FVKESK. V shed 4 bases and J shed 11 bases, with 17 bases lying between them. CDR3 coding DNA: TGTGCCAGCAGCCCGTCGGAAACCCGAGGCGCTTTCTTT. Its protein product is CASSPSETRGAFF.

This clone appeared once. V and J are TRBV18 and TRBJ2-1, with 13 bases that match TRBD2. J gave up 6 bases and V 6 bases, and 8 bases lay outside the gene matches. CDR3 length: 16 residues. Germline-derived CDR1 and CDR2 are KGHSH and LQKENI. The CDR3 DNA reads as TGTGCCAGCTCGCCGGGACTAGCGGGGACGGGCAATGAGCAGTTCTTC. This gives the protein CASSPGLAGTGNEQFF.

The chain has TRBV7-8 and TRBJ2-5, with 13 bases lining up with TRBD2. The germline gives CDR1 SGHVS, CDR2 FQNEAQ. CDR3 size: 16 residues. The V and J ends lost 5 bases and 4 bases, in that order; junction bases with no gene match: 7. This CDR3 is CASSQRTSGSLETQYF. CDR3 DNA sequence: TGTGCCAGCAGCCAAAGGACTAGCGGGAGTTTAGAGACCCAGTACTTC. Full variable domain (outside the CDR3, taken from reference TRBV7-8 and TRBJ2-5): GAGVSQSPRYKVAKRGQDVALRCDPISGHVSLFWYQQALGQGPEFLTYFQNEAQLDKSGLPSDRFFAERPEGSVSTLKIQRTQQEDSAVYLCASSQRTSGSLETQYFGPGTRLLVL.

This clone was counted once. The gene calls are TRBV7-3 and TRBJ2-1, with 8 bases fitting TRBD2. The germline V gene encodes CDR1 SGHTA and CDR2 FQGTGA. V gave up 5 bases and J gave up 9 bases; unmatched junction bases: 15. The CDR3 covers 16 residues. In nucleotides, the CDR3 is TGTGCCAGCAGCACCTCCTCTCTAGCGGGCTCTTCTGAGCAGTTCTTC. Translating it yields CASSTSSLAGSSEQFF.

The chain employs TRBV7-9 and TRBJ2-2; 11 bases match TRBD2. There are 17 residues in the CDR3. J was trimmed by 2 bases and V by 5 bases; bases with no gene match: 7. Germline loops: CDR1 SEHNR, CDR2 FQNEAQ (reference sequence). The CDR3 reads CASSPGLAAGNTGELFF. CDR3 bases: TGTGCCAGCAGCCCGGGACTAGCGGCGGGCAACACCGGGGAGCTGTTTTTT.

The gene calls are TRBV5-1 and TRBJ2-3; 15 nucleotides match TRBD2. After removal of 4 bases from V and 0 bases from J, the junction contained 3 bases not matched to a gene. This CDR3 is 17 amino acids long. Per germline, CDR1 SGHRS and CDR2 YFSETQ. The CDR3 region is CASSPGLAGGSTDTQYF. The CDR3 region has the DNA TGCGCCAGCAGCCCGGGACTAGCGGGAGGAAGCACAGATACGCAGTATTTT.

The V and J genes are TRBV7-6 and TRBJ2-5, with D unclear. Germline V gene sequence: CDR1 SGHVS, CDR2 FNYEAQ. The CDR3 covers 11 residues. V gave up 5 bases and J gave up 2 bases, with 3 bases separating them. CDR3 protein: CASSQQETQYF. The CDR3 nucleotides read TGTGCCAGCAGCCAGCAAGAGACCCAGTACTTC.

The rearrangement links TRBV19 to TRBJ1-3; tentatively, D is TRBD1 (5 bases). The CDR3 totals 13 residues. V gave up 7 bases and J gave up 15 bases, with 22 bases separating them. Germline V gene sequence: CDR1 LNHDA, CDR2 SQIVND (reference sequence). CDR3 sequence: CASIQGVYGPEYF. CDR3 coding DNA: TGTGCCAGTATTCAGGGTGTGTATGGACCCGAATATTTT.

This sequence joins TRBV29-1 and TRBJ2-4; D remains unclear. Per the germline V gene, CDR1 is SQVTM and CDR2 is ANQGSEA. The CDR3 is made up of 13 amino acids. V lost 7 bases and J 0 bases, leaving 10 bases between the germline ends. Written as DNA, the CDR3 is TGCAGCGCCCAACCACGAGCCAAAAACATTCAGTACTTC. Protein: CSAQPRAKNIQYF. The full variable domain, rest sourced from reference TRBV29-1 and TRBJ2-4, is SAVISQKPSRDICQRGTSLTIQCQVDSQVTMMFWYRQQPGQSLTLIATANQGSEATYESGFVIDKFPISRPNLTFSTLTVSNMSPEDSSIYLCSAQPRAKNIQYFGAGTRLSVL.

V gene TRBV7-3 combines with J gene TRBJ1-1; 11 bases map to TRBD1. Germline assignment: CDR1 SGHTA and CDR2 FQGTGA. Trimming at V came to 8 bases and at J to 2 bases, leaving 1 base not matched to a gene. The CDR3 runs 13 residues. The CDR3 here is CASGQGANTEAFF. CDR3 nucleotides: TGTGCCAGCGGACAGGGGGCCAACACTGAAGCTTTCTTT.